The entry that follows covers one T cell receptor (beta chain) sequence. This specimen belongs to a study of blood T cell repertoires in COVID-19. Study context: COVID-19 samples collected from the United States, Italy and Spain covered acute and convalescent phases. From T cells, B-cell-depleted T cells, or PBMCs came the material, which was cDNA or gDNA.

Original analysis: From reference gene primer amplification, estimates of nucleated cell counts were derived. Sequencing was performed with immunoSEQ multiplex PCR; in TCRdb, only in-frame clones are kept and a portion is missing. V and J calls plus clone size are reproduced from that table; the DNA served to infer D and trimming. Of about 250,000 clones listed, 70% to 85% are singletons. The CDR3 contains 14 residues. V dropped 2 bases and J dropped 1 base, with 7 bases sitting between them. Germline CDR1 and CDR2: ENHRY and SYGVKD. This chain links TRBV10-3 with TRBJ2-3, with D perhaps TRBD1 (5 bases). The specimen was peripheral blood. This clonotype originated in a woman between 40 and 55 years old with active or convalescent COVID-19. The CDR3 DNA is TGTGCCATCAGTGAGAAGACAGGCACAGATACGCAGTATTTT. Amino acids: CAISEKTGTDTQYF.